Listed below are T cell receptor beta chains from one sample, sequenced in a study of T cells in Graves' hyperthyroidism and ophthalmopathy. TCRdb reanalysed the multiplex PCR reads using MiXCR and keeps one entry per CDR3 protein. The sample has about 380,000 distinct CDR3 sequences, less than 20% seen once. Sequenced sample: blood. The receptors shown here come from a young man with Graves' ophthalmopathy. Each CDR3 is given with its conserved first and last residue. The D gene is left open where the match is weak. Clone size is stated in some rows and not others, as once, few, many or a class when expanded.

TRBV9	TRBD1	few	TRBJ1-1	TGTGCCAGCAGCGTAGAGGGACAGGGGGCAACTGAAGCTTTCTTT	CASSVEGQGATEAFF
TRBV3-1	.	many	TRBJ1-2	TGTGCCAGCAGCCCAAGGAGGGTTCCTAGGTATGGCTACACCTTC	CASSPRRVPRYGYTF
TRBV4-1	TRBD2	.	TRBJ2-1	TGCGCCAGCAGCCGAAACAGGGGGACTAGCGGGGTCGATGAGCAGTTCTTC	CASSRNRGTSGVDEQFF
TRBV7-2	.	few	TRBJ2-3	TGTGCCAGCAGCCATACCGGGTTGTATTTT	CASSHTGLYF
TRBV12-3/TRBV12-4	.	.	TRBJ2-7	TGTGCCAGCGGAAATTTGTTGACAGAGCAGTACTTC	CASGNLLTEQYF
TRBV19	.	.	TRBJ1-3	TGTGCCACTGAAACAACCTCAAACACCATATATTTT	CATETTSNTIYF
TRBV15	.	few	TRBJ2-1	TGTGCCACCAGCCCCCTCGGCGGCCGGAGCTCCTACAATGAGCAGTTCTTC	CATSPLGGRSSYNEQFF
TRBV28	.	many	TRBJ2-2	TGTGCCAGCAGTTTATCAGGGCGGGGCACCGGGGAGCTGTTTTTT	CASSLSGRGTGELFF
TRBV27	.	.	TRBJ1-4	TGTGCCAGCAAAACCTTAAACCAGGAAAAACTGTTTTTT	CASKTLNQEKLFF
TRBV12-3/TRBV12-4	.	many	TRBJ1-6	TGTGCCAGCAGTCCTCAGGCCGGTGGGGGATCACCCCTCCACTTT	CASSPQAGGGSPLHF
TRBV10-3	.	.	TRBJ1-1	TGTGCCATCAGCCTTAGTAGACAGAAAGCTTTCTTT	CAISLSRQKAFF
TRBV5-6	.	many	TRBJ1-1	TGTGCCAGCAGCCCCACTCCCTCCCCGGAAGCTTTCTTT	CASSPTPSPEAFF
TRBV6-4	TRBD2	many	TRBJ2-2	TGTGCCAGCAGTAGCGGGGACACCGGGGAGCTGTTTTTT	CASSSGDTGELFF
TRBV4-1	.	few	TRBJ1-4	TGCGCCAGCAGCCAAGATACCGAATTCCCTTCCATCACTAAAGAAAAACTGTTTTTT	CASSQDTEFPSITKEKLFF
TRBV4-1	TRBD1	medium-sized	TRBJ2-7	TGTGCCAGCAGCCAGGGACAGGGATCCTACGAGCAGTACTTC	CASSQGQGSYEQYF
TRBV20-1	TRBD2	few	TRBJ2-3	TGCAGTGCTAACCACCGACTAGCGGCAAGAGATACGCAGTATTTT	CSANHRLAARDTQYF
TRBV2	TRBD1	many	TRBJ2-7	TGTGCCAGCAGGGGGACAGTGCTCTACGAGCAGTACTTC	CASRGTVLYEQYF
TRBV20-1	TRBD2	.	TRBJ2-2	TGCAGTGCTAGAGACCTCCGACTAGCGGGGGCCGGGGAGCTGTTTTTT	CSARDLRLAGAGELFF
TRBV11-2	.	many	TRBJ1-2	TGTGCCAGCAGCTTACGACAAGGAGTCTATGGCTACACCTTC	CASSLRQGVYGYTF
TRBV2	TRBD1	many	TRBJ1-2	TGTGCCAGCCGACGGGACAGGAAGTATGGCTACACCTTC	CASRRDRKYGYTF
TRBV18	TRBD2	.	TRBJ2-7	TGTGCCAGCTCACCAAGGCCTAGCGGACTCCCATACTCCTACGAGCAGTACTTC	CASSPRPSGLPYSYEQYF
TRBV27	.	many	TRBJ2-7	TGTGCCAGCAGTTCCGCAGGGGTGTTTAACGAGCAGTACTTC	CASSSAGVFNEQYF
TRBV28	.	.	TRBJ1-5	TGTGCCAGCAGTTCCCAGGGAATCGGCAATCAGCCCCAGCATTTT	CASSSQGIGNQPQHF
TRBV9	.	many	TRBJ1-5	TGTGCCAGCAGCGTAGGGAGGGGTGGGCAGCCCCAGCATTTT	CASSVGRGGQPQHF
TRBV3-1	.	many	TRBJ2-1	TGTGCCAGCAGCCCCCAAACCTACAATGAGCAGTTCTTC	CASSPQTYNEQFF
TRBV28	.	.	TRBJ1-1	TGTGCCAGCAAGGAGAGTGGGGGGCCGAACACTGAAGCTTTCTTT	CASKESGGPNTEAFF
TRBV7-9	.	many	TRBJ1-1	TGTGCCAGCACCCTTAGCGCGGGGGGGAGGGCTGAAGCTTTCTTT	CASTLSAGGRAEAFF